The 8 T cell receptor beta chains given below trace back to one sample, sequenced in a study of blood T cell repertoires in COVID-19. The data were produced by immunoSEQ multiplex PCR, yet TCRdb's version contains in-frame clones alone and is incomplete. The sample lists around 180,000 clones; 86% were seen once. The specimen was PBMCs or T cells enriched from blood (not recorded which). The source of these receptors is a woman between 25 and 40 years old who had recovered from COVID-19.

This clone was detected once. The genes are TRBV5-1 and TRBJ2-1, with D possibly matching TRBD1 (6 bases). V was cut by 4 bases and J by 4 bases, with 15 bases left in between. The CDR3 is 15 residues long. Germline V gene lookup returns CDR1 SGHRS and CDR2 YFSETQ. The CDR3: CASSPYREGYNEQFF. As DNA, the CDR3 is TGCGCCAGCAGCCCGTACAGGGAAGGGTACAATGAGCAGTTCTTC.

The V call is TRBV3-1 (or the pseudogene TRBV3-2), the J call TRBJ1-2, with 10 positions matching TRBD1. Germline V CDR1 and CDR2: LGHDT, YNNKEL (reference sequence). The V and J ends lost 3 bases and 7 bases, in that order; junction bases with no gene match: 14. The CDR3 has 17 amino acids. CDR3 nucleotides: TGTGCCAGCAGCCACTGGGACAGGGGCTCCCTTGGTACTGGCTACACCTTC. Protein sequence: CASSHWDRGSLGTGYTF.

V gene TRBV28 combines with J gene TRBJ2-7, with 10 bases matching TRBD1. The CDR3 totals 14 residues. CDR1 is MDHEN, CDR2 SYDVKM, per germline. The trim removed 5 bases at V and 4 bases at J, leaving 5 bases unmatched. The CDR3 spells CASSAPGQGYEQYF. CDR3 sequence (DNA): TGTGCCAGCAGTGCTCCGGGACAGGGGTACGAGCAGTACTTC.

The chain couples TRBV2 to TRBJ1-4; 10 nucleotides agree with TRBD1. CDR3 length: 14 amino acids. The germline CDR1 and CDR2 sequences are SNHLY and FYNNEI. The V gene end was trimmed by 4 bases and the J gene end by 7 bases; junction bases not matched to a gene: 3. The CDR3 loop reads CASSVGTGAEKLFF. The CDR3 nucleotides are TGTGCCAGCAGTGTAGGGACAGGGGCTGAAAAACTGTTTTTT.

V is TRBV4-1 and J is TRBJ1-2; 7 nucleotides align to TRBD1. The V gene end was trimmed by 0 bases and the J gene end by 5 bases; junction bases not matched to a gene: 12. This CDR3 has 17 amino acids. Germline CDR1 and CDR2: MGHRA and YSYEKL. Here the CDR3 DNA reads TGCGCCAGCAGCCAAGATCCGGGTACAGGGGTAGTGTATGGCTACACCTTC. Its protein is CASSQDPGTGVVYGYTF.

The chain couples TRBV5-5 to TRBJ2-7; 7 nucleotides align to TRBD1. V trimming: 1 base; J trimming: 4 bases; junction bases outside the gene matches: 5. The germline V gene encodes CDR1 SGHKS and CDR2 YYEKEE (reference sequence). CDR3 length equals 14 residues. The CDR3 loop reads CASSLFSGGYEQYF. The CDR3 DNA follows: TGTGCCAGCAGCTTGTTTTCAGGGGGTTACGAGCAGTACTTC.

This sequence joins TRBV5-6 and TRBJ1-3; D might be TRBD1 (5 bases). CDR1 SGHDT and CDR2 YYEEEE come from the germline V gene. Deletions cut 0 bases from V and 2 bases from J, with 6 bases between. The CDR3 totals 14 residues. The CDR3 nucleotides are TGTGCCAGCAGCTTGGTAGGGGCTGGAAACACCATATATTTT. This sequence encodes CASSLVGAGNTIYF.

The chain links TRBV15 to TRBJ1-3; D remains ambiguous. V shed 0 bases and J shed 1 base, with 7 bases lying between them. The length of the CDR3 is 15 residues. CDR1 and CDR2 (germline): LNHNV, YYDKDF (reference sequence). This CDR3 is CATSRDRGSGNTIYF. In DNA form, the CDR3 reads TGTGCCACCAGCAGAGATCGGGGATCTGGAAACACCATATATTTT.